Described below is a single TCR beta chain sequence and its context. The antigen remains undetermined. Both iRepertoire HTBI primers and Arm-PCR of CDR3 regions were used to build the TCR beta libraries. One entry per CDR3 protein, called by TCRdb with MiXCR from the multiplex PCR reads. This table holds some 500,000 distinct CDR3 sequences, more than 15% found once. As to time point: newly diagnosed GD, antithyroid drugs for less than 3 months. The TCR library was prepared using RNA isolated from PBMCs. In Xi'an, China, an endocrinology department was the source of patients. The data originate from a study of regulatory T cells in long-lasting Graves disease. Study context: Patients newly diagnosed with Graves' had been on antithyroid drugs for under 3 months.

CDR3 length equals 14 residues. In germline, CDR1 is DFQATT, CDR2 SNEGSKA (reference sequence). The V end lost 5 bases, the J end lost 1 base, and 14 bases lay between the germline ends. General observations from the study: Patients with persistent Graves' had lower TCR diversity than newly diagnosed patients.

Separately, the same data were catalogued under a study of T cells in Graves' hyperthyroidism and ophthalmopathy.

This chain uses TRBV20-1 with TRBJ2-5; D tentatively fits TRBD1 or TRBD2 (5 bases each). The sequence was obtained from a woman aged 35-65 years with Graves disease. The material was peripheral blood mononuclear cells (PBMCs), obtained at new diagnosis, from a patient treated with antithyroid drugs. CDR3 region: CSASPGRAQETQYF. CDR3 nucleotides: TGCAGTGCTTCACCGGGACGGGCCCAAGAGACCCAGTACTTC.